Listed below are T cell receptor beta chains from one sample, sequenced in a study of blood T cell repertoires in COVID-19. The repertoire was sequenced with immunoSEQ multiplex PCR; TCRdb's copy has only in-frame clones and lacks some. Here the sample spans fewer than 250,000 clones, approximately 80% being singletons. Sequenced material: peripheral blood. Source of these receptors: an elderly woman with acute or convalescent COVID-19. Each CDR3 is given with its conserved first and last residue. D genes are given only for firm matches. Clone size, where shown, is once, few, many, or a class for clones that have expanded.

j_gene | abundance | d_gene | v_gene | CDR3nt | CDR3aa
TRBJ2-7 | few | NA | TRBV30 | TGTGCCTGGACCCCGACTCCCTACGAGCAGTACTTC | CAWTPTPYEQYF
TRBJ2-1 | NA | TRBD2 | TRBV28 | TGTGCCTTTGGGAGAGCGGGAGTTACATACAATGAGCAGTTCTTC | CAFGRAGVTYNEQFF
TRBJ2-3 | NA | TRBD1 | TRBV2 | TGTGCCAGCAGGTTGACAGGGGTGACGGGAGATACGCAGTATTTT | CASRLTGVTGDTQYF
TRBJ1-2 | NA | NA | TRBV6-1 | TGTGCCAGCAGTGAATGGGCTGGCAGGGCGGCCTATGGCTACACCTTC | CASSEWAGRAAYGYTF
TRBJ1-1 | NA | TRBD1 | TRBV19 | TGTGCCAGTAGTCCCTGGGACAGGGGAACAGGAGGGACTGAAGCTTTCTTT | CASSPWDRGTGGTEAFF
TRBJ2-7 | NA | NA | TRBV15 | TGTGCCACCAGCAGAGGCAGCGGGCTCTCCTACGAGCAGTACTTC | CATSRGSGLSYEQYF
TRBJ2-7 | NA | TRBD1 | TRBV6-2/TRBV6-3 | TGTGCCAGCAGTTCCGTACCCCGGGACAGGGGAGAGCAGTACTTC | CASSSVPRDRGEQYF
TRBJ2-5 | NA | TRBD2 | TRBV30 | TGTGCCTGGTCTAGCGGGGGGGGACGAGAGACCCAGTACTTC | CAWSSGGGRETQYF
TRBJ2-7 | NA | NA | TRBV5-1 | TGCGCCAGCAACTGGGGGGAATCCTACGAGCAGTACTTC | CASNWGESYEQYF
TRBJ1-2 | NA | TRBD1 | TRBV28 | TGTGCCAGCAGTCTCGACAGGGGCGCTGGCTATGGCTACACCTTC | CASSLDRGAGYGYTF
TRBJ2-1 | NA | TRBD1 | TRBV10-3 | TGTGCCATCAGTGAGTCGAGACAGGGAGAAGAGCAGTTCTTC | CAISESRQGEEQFF
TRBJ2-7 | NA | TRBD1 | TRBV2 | TGTGCCAGCAGTATCCTAGGACAGGGAGGGCAGTACTTC | CASSILGQGGQYF
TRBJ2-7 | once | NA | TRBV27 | TGTGCCAGCAGTTGGGATAGTGGAGGCTACGAGCAGTACTTC | CASSWDSGGYEQYF
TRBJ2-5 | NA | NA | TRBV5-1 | TGCGCCAGCAGCTTTGGCCAGGGCGGACAAGAGACCCAGTACTTC | CASSFGQGGQETQYF
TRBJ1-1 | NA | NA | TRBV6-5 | TGTGCCAGCAAAATCGGTGTTATGAACACTGAAGCTTTCTTT | CASKIGVMNTEAFF
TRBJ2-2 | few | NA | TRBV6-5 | TGTGCCAGCAGTTACTCACAGGTGTCGAACACCGGGGAGCTGTTTTTT | CASSYSQVSNTGELFF
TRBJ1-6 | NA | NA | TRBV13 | TGTGCCAGCAGCGTGGACAGCCGTAATTCACCCCTCCACTTT | CASSVDSRNSPLHF
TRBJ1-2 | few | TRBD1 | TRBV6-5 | TGTGCCAGCGGGGACAGGGTAGTCGGCTACACCTTC | CASGDRVVGYTF